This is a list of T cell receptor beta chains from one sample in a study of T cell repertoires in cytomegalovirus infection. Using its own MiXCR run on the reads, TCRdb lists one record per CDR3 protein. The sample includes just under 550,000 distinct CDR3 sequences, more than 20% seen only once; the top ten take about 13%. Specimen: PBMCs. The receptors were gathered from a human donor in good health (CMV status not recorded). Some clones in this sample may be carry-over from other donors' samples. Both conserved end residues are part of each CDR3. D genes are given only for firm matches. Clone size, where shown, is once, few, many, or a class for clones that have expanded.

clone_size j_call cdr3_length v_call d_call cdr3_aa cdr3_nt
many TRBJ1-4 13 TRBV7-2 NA CASSTGYGEKLFF TGTGCCAGCAGTACCGGGTATGGGGAAAAACTGTTTTTT
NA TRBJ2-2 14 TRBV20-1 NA CSARDDENTGELFF TGCAGTGCTAGAGACGACGAGAACACCGGGGAGCTGTTTTTT
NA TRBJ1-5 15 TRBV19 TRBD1 CASSIRQGKNQPQHF TGTGCCAGTAGTATTCGACAGGGGAAAAATCAGCCCCAGCATTTT
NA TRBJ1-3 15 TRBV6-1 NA CASSEAPGYGNTIYF TGTGCCAGCAGTGAAGCGCCGGGGTACGGAAACACCATATATTTT
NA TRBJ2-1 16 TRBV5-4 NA CASSLDGLYAYNEQFF TGTGCCAGCAGCTTGGATGGGCTATACGCCTACAATGAGCAGTTCTTC
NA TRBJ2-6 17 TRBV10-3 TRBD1 CAIRKGTGSSGANVLTF TGTGCCATCAGGAAAGGGACAGGGTCGAGTGGGGCCAACGTCCTGACTTTC
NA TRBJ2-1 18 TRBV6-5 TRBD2 CASSYSGGGRFEANEQFF TGTGCCAGCAGTTACTCGGGTGGCGGGAGGTTCGAAGCCAATGAGCAGTTCTTC
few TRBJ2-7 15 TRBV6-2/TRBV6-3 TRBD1 CASSYGDSSTYEQYF TGTGCCAGCAGCTACGGGGACAGTTCGACCTACGAGCAGTACTTC
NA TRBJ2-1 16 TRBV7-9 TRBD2 CASSPRGTGTYNEQFF TGTGCCAGCAGCCCGCGGGGGACTGGCACCTACAATGAGCAGTTCTTC
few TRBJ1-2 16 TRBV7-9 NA CASSSGIRGRIYGYTF TGTGCCAGCAGCTCAGGGATTCGGGGGCGCATCTATGGCTACACCTTC
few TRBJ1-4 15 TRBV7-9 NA CASSARATTNEKLFF TGTGCCAGCAGCGCGCGGGCGACAACTAATGAAAAACTGTTTTTT
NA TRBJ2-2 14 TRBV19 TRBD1 CASKGTGLTGELFF TGTGCCAGTAAAGGGACAGGGCTTACCGGGGAGCTGTTTTTT
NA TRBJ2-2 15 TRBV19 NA CASSIWTANTGELFF TGTGCCAGTAGTATTTGGACAGCGAACACCGGGGAGCTGTTTTTT
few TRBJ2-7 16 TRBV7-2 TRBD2 CASSLGVGTSGSEQYF TGTGCCAGCAGCTTAGGGGTGGGAACTAGCGGCTCGGAGCAGTACTTC
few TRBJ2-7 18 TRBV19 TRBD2 CASSTLRPGTSGMGEQYF TGTGCCAGTAGTACGTTGCGGCCCGGCACTAGCGGGATGGGCGAGCAGTACTTC
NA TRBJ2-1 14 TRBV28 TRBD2 CASSNGRADNEQFF TGTGCCAGCAGTAACGGGAGGGCCGACAATGAGCAGTTCTTC
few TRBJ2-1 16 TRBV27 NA CASSLAGASGSNEQFF TGTGCCAGCAGTCTCGCCGGGGCATCCGGGTCCAATGAGCAGTTCTTC
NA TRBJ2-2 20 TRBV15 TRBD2 CATSSTGGLTSGKNTGELFF TGTGCCACCAGCAGTACAGGGGGCCTGACTAGCGGGAAGAACACCGGGGAGCTGTTTTTT
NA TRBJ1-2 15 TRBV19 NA CASSIGAQTNYGYTF TGTGCCAGTAGTATAGGGGCACAGACTAACTATGGCTACACCTTC
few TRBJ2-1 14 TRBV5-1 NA CASREGPTVNEQFF TGCGCCAGCAGGGAGGGACCTACCGTAAATGAGCAGTTCTTC
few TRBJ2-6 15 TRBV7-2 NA CASSFSLARANVLTF TGTGCCAGCAGCTTCTCCTTGGCCCGGGCCAACGTCCTGACTTTC